What follows are 23 T cell receptor beta chains derived from one specimen sequenced in a study of CD4+ T cells in melanoma. Using immunoSEQ multiplex PCR, the repertoire was profiled, and TCRdb retains in-frame clones only, with some absent. The data hold 15,000 to 20,000 clones, with approximately 83% observed a single time. Sequencing was performed on cells from a culture (not recorded whether cultured in vitro). The receptors here all came from a human donor with melanoma.

The V and J genes are TRBV4-1 and TRBJ2-3; D call uncertain. V was pared by 0 bases and J by 4 bases, with 5 bases between. This CDR3 is 13 amino acids long. Germline assignment: CDR1 MGHRA and CDR2 YSYEKL. The CDR3 reads CASSQEWADTQYF. DNA for the CDR3: TGCGCCAGCAGCCAAGAGTGGGCAGATACGCAGTATTTT.

The chain links TRBV6-5 to TRBJ1-5; 7 bases align to TRBD1. The CDR3 loop spans 12 amino acids. V gave up 8 bases and J gave up 7 bases; unmatched junction bases: 5. Germline V gene lookup returns CDR1 MNHEY and CDR2 SVGAGI. The CDR3 sequence is CASRTGQQPQHF. CDR3 in DNA: TGTGCCAGCCGGACAGGTCAACAGCCCCAGCATTTT.

The chain links TRBV19 to TRBJ1-3; D call uncertain. Trimming took 0 bases from V and 3 from J, leaving 12 bases between them. Germline V gene lookup returns CDR1 LNHDA and CDR2 SQIVND (reference sequence). The CDR3 contains 16 residues. For the CDR3, the DNA is TGTGCCAGTAGTATAGATCCCGCCAGGAGTGGAAACACCATATATTTT. This codes for CASSIDPARSGNTIYF.

The gene calls are TRBV30 and TRBJ1-3, with D hard to call. The ends were cut back, 4 bases at V and 0 bases at J, with 13 bases in the middle. The germline V gene encodes CDR1 GTSNPN and CDR2 SVGIG (reference sequence). The CDR3 is 15 amino acids. CDR3 nucleotides: TGTGCCTGGATAGCTAACAGAGTCTCTGGAAACACCATATATTTT. Amino acids: CAWIANRVSGNTIYF.

The rearrangement joins TRBV19 to TRBJ1-3, with D maybe TRBD1 (5 bases). CDR1 is LNHDA, CDR2 SQIVND, per germline (reference sequence). Between the trimmed V and J ends, which lost 0 bases and 0 bases, there was a span of 9 bases. This CDR3 spans 16 amino acids. CDR3 sequence: CASSIEGRPSGNTIYF. CDR3 DNA: TGTGCCAGTAGTATAGAGGGGCGACCCTCTGGAAACACCATATATTTT.

The CDR3, as DNA: TGTGCCAGCACCAATCCGGGTCGGGAGACCCAGTACTTC. Translated, it gives CASTNPGRETQYF. V and J are TRBV6-5 and TRBJ2-5; D uncertain. CDR1 and CDR2 (germline): MNHEY, SVGAGI. Trimming took off 7 bases at V and 5 bases at J, with 14 bases between the two ends. The CDR3 is 13 amino acids.

The CDR3 DNA follows: TGTGCCAGCAGCTTGGAAGGCAACTATGGCTACACCTTC. This sequence encodes CASSLEGNYGYTF. The chain carries TRBV5-4 and TRBJ1-2; D not certain. The CDR3 spans 13 residues. The germline V gene encodes CDR1 SGHNT and CDR2 YYREEE (reference sequence). V lost 0 bases, J lost 2 bases, and 5 bases lay in between.

This clone was found a few times. This chain uses TRBV2 with TRBJ2-2; D call uncertain. V was clipped by 11 bases and J by 0 bases, with 16 bases between them. CDR3 length: 15 residues. Germline V CDR1 and CDR2: SNHLY, FYNNEI. In DNA, the CDR3 is TGTGCCGGAACAAGACGAACAACGAACACCGGGGAGCTGTTTTTT. This gives the protein CAGTRRTTNTGELFF.

About this clone itself: One end of the junction varies from germline; a read error may be responsible. The gene calls are TRBV7-9 and TRBJ2-7; no definite D call. This CDR3 spans 11 amino acids. CDR1 and CDR2 from the germline V gene are SEHNR and FQNEAQ (reference sequence). The CDR3 sequence: CASSKVYGQYF. The CDR3 nucleotides are TGTGCCAGCAGCAAGGTCTACGGGCAGTACTTC.

The genes are TRBV6-6 and TRBJ1-1; D unclear. This CDR3 region has 13 residues. Germline V gene lookup returns CDR1 MNHNY and CDR2 SVGAGI (reference sequence). V gave up 7 bases and J gave up 1 base, with 10 bases separating them. The CDR3 nucleotides are TGTGCCAGCAACCCCTCGGGGAACACTGAAGCTTTCTTT. Translating it yields CASNPSGNTEAFF.

The gene calls are TRBV9 and TRBJ2-1; the D is unclear. From germline, CDR1 is SGDLS and CDR2 YYNGEE. This CDR3 spans 14 amino acids. The V end lost 4 bases, the J end lost 11 bases, and 19 bases lay between the germline ends. CDR3 nucleotides: TGTGCCAGCAGCCCTCATTCCGACGCAGTCAAGCAGTTCTTC. Protein product: CASSPHSDAVKQFF.

This chain connects TRBV30 to TRBJ1-1; possible D gene TRBD1, 6 bases. This CDR3 comprises 15 residues. Trimming shortened V by 1 base and J by 2 bases, and 14 bases separated the two germline ends. CDR1 and CDR2 from the germline V gene are GTSNPN and SVGIG (reference sequence). DNA for the CDR3: TGTGCCTGGAGTGGGGGCGGCAGGGGTAACACTGAAGCTTTCTTT. As protein: CAWSGGGRGNTEAFF. Drawing the rest from reference TRBV30 and TRBJ1-1, the complete variable domain is SQTIHQWPATLVQPVGSPLSLECTVEGTSNPNLYWYRQAAGRGLQLLFYSVGIGQISSEVPQNLSASRPQDRQFILSSKKLLLSDSGFYLCAWSGGGRGNTEAFFGQGTRLTVV.

The gene calls are TRBV27 and TRBJ1-2, with 11 bases aligning to TRBD1. This CDR3 spans 17 amino acids. V trimming: 6 bases; J trimming: 6 bases; junction bases outside the gene matches: 15. CDR1 and CDR2 (germline): MNHEY, SMNVEV (reference sequence). CDR3 in amino acids: CASSPLDGQGARNGYTF. CDR3 nucleotide sequence: TGTGCCAGCAGCCCGCTAGATGGACAGGGGGCGCGTAATGGCTACACCTTC.

This clone has a handful of counts. The chain has TRBV28 and TRBJ2-3; 8 bases agree with TRBD2. V lost 2 bases to trimming and J lost 0 bases; unmatched junction nucleotides: 1. Germline V gene data show CDR1 as MDHEN and CDR2 as SYDVKM. This CDR3 contains 15 residues. The CDR3 sequence is CASSLKRGSTDTQYF. CDR3 bases: TGTGCCAGCAGTTTAAAGCGGGGGAGCACAGATACGCAGTATTTT.

The rearrangement links TRBV2 to TRBJ2-2; a possible D gene is TRBD1 (5 bases). V lost 5 bases and J 2 bases, leaving 15 bases between the germline ends. The CDR3 has 16 residues. The V gene's germline CDR1 is SNHLY and CDR2 FYNNEI. The CDR3 spells CASSLGKGQNTGELFF. The CDR3, as DNA: TGTGCCAGCAGTTTGGGAAAGGGGCAAAACACCGGGGAGCTGTTTTTT.

The chain is built from TRBV5-8 and TRBJ1-1; D remains ambiguous. Germline V gene lookup returns CDR1 SGHTS and CDR2 YDEGEE. The CDR3 length is 16 residues. Trimming removed 2 bases at V and 3 bases at J, with 17 bases between. CDR3: CASSLGRMVRDTEAFF. CDR3 bases: TGTGCCAGCAGCTTAGGCCGGATGGTGAGGGACACTGAAGCTTTCTTT. The entire variable domain, with the rest obtained from reference TRBV5-8 and TRBJ1-1, is as follows: EAGVTQSPTHLIKTRGQQATLRCSPISGHTSVYWYQQALGLGLQFLLWYDEGEERNRGNFPPRFSGRQFPNYSSELNVNALELEDSALYLCASSLGRMVRDTEAFFGQGTRLTVV.

By share of the sample, this clone is medium-sized. V is TRBV2 and J is TRBJ1-1; 9 bases are shared with TRBD1. This CDR3 is built from 15 residues. Trimming at V came to 4 bases and at J to 4 bases, leaving 7 bases not matched to a gene. Germline CDR1 SNHLY, CDR2 FYNNEI. The CDR3 protein is CASSAEGQGTTEAFF. The CDR3 DNA sequence: TGTGCCAGCAGTGCTGAGGGACAGGGCACCACTGAAGCTTTCTTT.

The chain recombines TRBV5-1 with TRBJ2-7; 8 positions match TRBD1. Germline CDR1 and CDR2: SGHRS and YFSETQ. The CDR3 sequence is 15 residues long. The V segment lost 4 bases and the J segment 6 bases; nucleotides outside the gene matches: 12. The CDR3, as DNA: TGCGCCAGCAGCGTATCACAGGGGGTCCAGGGCGAGCAGTACTTC. Translation gives CASSVSQGVQGEQYF. Together with reference TRBV5-1 and TRBJ2-7, the CDR3 gives the full variable domain: KAGVTQTPRYLIKTRGQQVTLSCSPISGHRSVSWYQQTPGQGLQFLFEYFSETQRNKGNFPGRFSGRQFSNSRSEMNVSTLELGDSALYLCASSVSQGVQGEQYFGPGTRLTVT.

V is TRBV10-2 and J is TRBJ2-3; D gene unclear. V was clipped by 4 bases and J by 2 bases, with 10 bases between them. The CDR3 loop spans 14 amino acids. The germline CDR1 and CDR2 sequences are WSHSY and SAAADI. CDR3 nucleotide sequence: TGCGCCAGCAGTGTAGTGGCATCCACAGATACGCAGTATTTT. Protein sequence: CASSVVASTDTQYF.

V gene TRBV28 combines with J gene TRBJ1-5; the D is unclear. The germline V and J ends were trimmed by 6 bases and 2 bases, with 11 bases remaining between them. CDR1 and CDR2 (germline): MDHEN, SYDVKM. This CDR3 contains 14 residues. The CDR3 sequence is CASRLVQRNQPQHF. The DNA of the CDR3 is TGTGCCAGCAGGCTGGTACAGCGCAATCAGCCCCAGCATTTT.

The chain is built from TRBV11-2 and TRBJ1-2; D is perhaps TRBD1 (6 bases). Germline values: CDR1 SGHAT, CDR2 FQNNGV. The CDR3 is 14 residues long. The V gene lost 2 bases and the J gene lost 7 bases, with 14 bases spanning the gap. The CDR3 sequence: CASSLPRVGAGYTF. The CDR3 nucleotides read TGTGCCAGCAGCTTACCGAGGGTGGGGGCTGGCTACACCTTC.

This clone is labeled medium-sized. V gene TRBV6-5 combines with J gene TRBJ1-6; 8 bases are shared with TRBD1. The CDR3 runs to 15 residues. With 2 bases clipped from V and 8 bases from J, the junction kept 5 bases outside the gene matches. The germline CDR1 and CDR2 sequences are MNHEY and SVGAGI. The chain's CDR3 is CASSYGSGGHSPLHF. CDR3 nucleotide sequence: TGTGCCAGCAGTTACGGATCAGGGGGCCATTCACCCCTCCACTTT.

The sample holds a few counts of this clone. The chain combines TRBV5-1 with TRBJ1-6, with unresolved D. Trimming took off 1 base at V and 5 bases at J, with 10 bases between the two ends. The germline gives CDR1 SGHRS, CDR2 YFSETQ. This CDR3 is 15 amino acids long. CDR3 coding DNA: TGCGCCAGCAGCTTGACACCACCAAATAATTCACCCCTCCACTTT. Amino acid sequence: CASSLTPPNNSPLHF. Filled out from reference TRBV5-1 and TRBJ1-6, the complete variable domain reads KAGVTQTPRYLIKTRGQQVTLSCSPISGHRSVSWYQQTPGQGLQFLFEYFSETQRNKGNFPGRFSGRQFSNSRSEMNVSTLELGDSALYLCASSLTPPNNSPLHFGNGTRLTVT.